Each of the 27 T cell receptor beta chains below was sequenced from the same sample in a study of CD8+ T cells in alopecia areata. Extraction of RNA preceded its reverse transcription into cDNA, which served as the sequencing template. The data were produced by immunoSEQ multiplex PCR, yet TCRdb's version contains in-frame clones alone and is incomplete. The table has 150,000 or so clones, about three fifths seen once. Sequencing was performed on CD4+ T cells sorted from blood. These receptors were collected from a human donor in good health.

The gene calls are TRBV5-1 and TRBJ2-7; perhaps D is TRBD1 or TRBD2 (5 bases each). The germline gives CDR1 SGHRS, CDR2 YFSETQ. The germline V and J ends were trimmed by 0 bases and 2 bases, with 6 bases remaining between them. The CDR3 extends over 13 amino acids. In nucleotides, the CDR3 is TGCGCCAGCAGCTTGGGGGGGACCTACGAGCAGTACTTC. Translated, it gives CASSLGGTYEQYF.

The chain uses TRBV30 and TRBJ1-1, with D possibly being TRBD1 (6 bases). The CDR3 is made up of 15 amino acids. V dropped 0 bases and J dropped 3 bases, with 14 bases sitting between them. The germline V gene has CDR1 GTSNPN and CDR2 SVGIG (reference sequence). The CDR3 is CAWSVSGHSDTEAFF. The CDR3, as DNA: TGTGCCTGGAGTGTATCGGGACACAGTGACACTGAAGCTTTCTTT.

The table lists this clone with a few counts. The rearrangement joins TRBV5-1 to TRBJ2-1; 9 bases are a match to TRBD1. Germline V gene data show CDR1 as SGHRS and CDR2 as YFSETQ. Unmatched junction bases numbered 7, after V lost 7 bases and J lost 2 bases. CDR3 length: 15 residues. The CDR3 sequence: CASAVGDRAYNEQFF. The CDR3 DNA sequence: TGCGCCAGCGCCGTAGGGGACAGGGCCTACAATGAGCAGTTCTTC.

The chain couples TRBV10-3 to TRBJ1-1; D perhaps matches TRBD1 (5 bases). V gave up 4 bases and J gave up 3 bases, with 9 bases separating them. CDR1 ENHRY and CDR2 SYGVKD come from the germline V gene. The CDR3 runs 13 residues. The DNA of the CDR3 is TGTGCCATCAGTGCGGGGGTGGACACTGAAGCTTTCTTT. Translating gives CAISAGVDTEAFF.

The J gene is TRBJ1-3, the V gene TRBV30; D is undetermined. This CDR3 is 15 amino acids long. Germline V gene data show CDR1 as GTSNPN and CDR2 as SVGIG (reference sequence). V lost 0 bases and J lost 2, with 11 bases in between. CDR3 sequence (DNA): TGTGCCTGGAGTGTACGCGTGGGTGCTGGAAACACCATATATTTT. Translated: CAWSVRVGAGNTIYF. Supplemented by reference TRBV30 and TRBJ1-3, the full variable domain reads SQTIHQWPATLVQPVGSPLSLECTVEGTSNPNLYWYRQAAGRGLQLLFYSVGIGQISSEVPQNLSASRPQDRQFILSSKKLLLSDSGFYLCAWSVRVGAGNTIYFGEGSWLTVV.

This clone was seen only a few times. The rearrangement uses TRBV6-5 and TRBJ2-7; D not certain. Germline values: CDR1 MNHEY, CDR2 SVGAGI. V was clipped by 5 bases and J by 0 bases, with 14 bases between them. CDR3 length: 15 amino acids. The CDR3 region has the DNA TGTGCCAGCAGTCGCGACTCCTGGAGCTCCTACGAGCAGTACTTC. This translates into CASSRDSWSSYEQYF.

The chain joins TRBV20-1 to TRBJ1-1; D remains ambiguous. The germline V gene encodes CDR1 DFQATT and CDR2 SNEGSKA (reference sequence). Trimming took 3 bases from V and 1 from J, leaving 3 bases between them. There are 11 residues in the CDR3. The CDR3 DNA follows: TGCAGTGCTAGTCCGAACACTGAAGCTTTCTTT. Its protein is CSASPNTEAFF.

V is TRBV29-1 and J is TRBJ2-1, with 8 bases matching TRBD2. Losses at the gene ends were 0 bases for V and 9 bases for J; bases not matched to a gene: 7. This CDR3 has 14 residues. In germline, CDR1 is SQVTM, CDR2 ANQGSEA. The CDR3 reads CSVEDQAGVLEQFF. CDR3 nucleotides: TGCAGCGTTGAAGATCAAGCGGGAGTACTTGAGCAGTTCTTC.

The chain carries TRBV6-6 and TRBJ2-7, with D maybe TRBD1 (6 bases). The CDR3 is 13 amino acids. The V end was cut by 5 bases, the J end by 4 bases, with 12 bases between. Germline values: CDR1 MNHNY, CDR2 SVGAGI (reference sequence). The CDR3 region is CASSQPGTYEQYF. The CDR3 DNA reads TGTGCCAGCAGTCAGCCAGGGACATACGAGCAGTACTTC.

The chain uses TRBV29-1 and TRBJ1-2; D not certain. V lost 8 bases and J 5 bases, leaving 12 bases between the germline ends. The CDR3 covers 11 residues. Germline V gene lookup returns CDR1 SQVTM and CDR2 ANQGSEA. As DNA, the CDR3 is TGCAGCTTTGTGTGGCAATATGGCTACACCTTC. This gives the protein CSFVWQYGYTF.

V usage is TRBV29-1 and J usage is TRBJ1-2; D is unresolved. This CDR3 comprises 8 residues. Germline V CDR1 and CDR2: SQVTM, ANQGSEA. The V end lost 5 bases, the J end lost 7 bases, and 2 bases lay between the germline ends. CDR3 sequence reads: CSVSGYTF. The CDR3 nucleotides are TGCAGCGTTTCTGGCTACACCTTC. The full variable domain, in which reference TRBV29-1 and TRBJ1-2 provide the parts outside the CDR3, is SAVISQKPSRDICQRGTSLTIQCQVDSQVTMMFWYRQQPGQSLTLIATANQGSEATYESGFVIDKFPISRPNLTFSTLTVSNMSPEDSSIYLCSVSGYTFGSGTRLTVV.

In regard to this clone: At the DNA level, this CDR3 is encoded by other sequences in the same sample as well. V gene TRBV30 combines with J gene TRBJ2-3; D unresolved. The length of the CDR3 is 12 residues. Germline lookup yields CDR1 GTSNPN and CDR2 SVGIG (reference sequence). Trimming pared 0 bases from V and 5 bases from J, leaving 6 bases between. The CDR3 sequence: CAWSVGRDTQYF. The CDR3 bases are TGTGCCTGGAGTGTAGGGCGAGATACGCAGTATTTT.

V gene TRBV18 combines with J gene TRBJ2-7, with D unclear. This CDR3 has 14 amino acids. Germline V lookup: CDR1 KGHSH, CDR2 LQKENI. Trimming removed 5 bases from V and 0 bases from J, with 11 bases in between. CDR3 coding DNA: TGTGCCAGCTCAACAACAGCTGTCTCCTACGAGCAGTACTTC. Encoded protein: CASSTTAVSYEQYF.

The CDR3 reads CASRSPPRSEQFF. The CDR3 DNA reads TGTGCAAGTCGGTCCCCCCCCCGGAGTGAGCAGTTCTTC. The V call is TRBV12-2, the J call TRBJ2-1; TRBD2 is taken as the D call from the table, unchecked against the DNA. TRBV12-2 is annotated as a pseudogene. The CDR3 has 13 residues.

The V gene is TRBV5-5, the J gene TRBJ1-2, with D perhaps TRBD1 (6 bases). Germline CDR1 reads SGHKS; CDR2 reads YYEKEE (reference sequence). The CDR3 totals 13 residues. Trimming cost V 2 bases and J 13 bases, with 18 bases left between them. CDR3 in DNA: TGTGCCAGCAGCTTAACTCAGGGGATTCTGTCCACCTTC. Residues: CASSLTQGILSTF. Together with reference TRBV5-5 and TRBJ1-2, the CDR3 gives the full variable domain: DAGVTQSPTHLIKTRGQQVTLRCSPISGHKSVSWYQQVLGQGPQFIFQYYEKEERGRGNFPDRFSARQFPNYSSELNVNALLLGDSALYLCASSLTQGILSTFGSGTRLTVV.

The chain employs TRBV7-6 and TRBJ2-3; the D call may be TRBD1 or TRBD2 (5 bases each). CDR3 length: 15 residues. Trimming cost V 4 bases and J 9 bases, with 20 bases left between them. The germline CDR1 and CDR2 sequences are SGHVS and FNYEAQ. CDR3 sequence reads: CASSSPGPLGDTQYF. The CDR3 DNA reads TGTGCCAGCAGCTCCCCCGGCCCCCTGGGGGACACGCAGTATTTT.

This chain joins TRBV5-1 and TRBJ2-5; D call uncertain. CDR1 is SGHRS, CDR2 YFSETQ, per germline. The CDR3 runs to 14 residues. Trimming left V 1 base short and J 2 bases short, with 9 bases between. The CDR3 sequence is CASSLQQAQETQYF. In DNA, the CDR3 is TGCGCCAGCAGCTTGCAACAAGCACAAGAGACCCAGTACTTC.

This clone was recorded a few times. Other DNA sequences in the same sample also yield this CDR3. J is TRBJ2-1 and V is TRBV7-9; D remains unclear. Between the trimmed V and J ends, which lost 5 bases and 5 bases, there was a span of 4 bases. CDR3 length equals 11 residues. Germline V lookup: CDR1 SEHNR, CDR2 FQNEAQ (reference sequence). CDR3 region: CASSLDNEQFF. CDR3 nucleotide sequence: TGTGCCAGCAGCCTCGACAATGAGCAGTTCTTC. The entire variable domain, with the rest obtained from reference TRBV7-9 and TRBJ2-1, is as follows: DTGVSQNPRHKITKRGQNVTFRCDPISEHNRLYWYRQTLGQGPEFLTYFQNEAQLEKSRLLSDRFSAERPKGSFSTLEIQRTEQGDSAMYLCASSLDNEQFFGPGTRLTVL.

The chain links TRBV28 to TRBJ1-2; D not certain. Trimming cost V 1 base and J 4 bases, with 4 bases left between them. This CDR3 spans 12 amino acids. The germline gives CDR1 MDHEN, CDR2 SYDVKM. The CDR3 reads CASSLSAYGYTF. The CDR3 DNA sequence: TGTGCCAGCAGTTTATCAGCCTATGGCTACACCTTC.

The V gene is TRBV7-9, the J gene TRBJ2-6; the D is unclear. The length of the CDR3 is 13 residues. V lost 5 bases, J lost 0 bases, and 2 bases lay in between. CDR1 SEHNR and CDR2 FQNEAQ come from the germline V gene (reference sequence). Here the CDR3 DNA reads TGTGCCAGCAGCACCTCTGGGGCCAACGTCCTGACTTTC. Its translation is CASSTSGANVLTF. The variable domain in full, with the rest retrieved from reference TRBV7-9 and TRBJ2-6, is DTGVSQNPRHKITKRGQNVTFRCDPISEHNRLYWYRQTLGQGPEFLTYFQNEAQLEKSRLLSDRFSAERPKGSFSTLEIQRTEQGDSAMYLCASSTSGANVLTFGAGSRLTVL.

This clone turned up a few times. The chain links TRBV5-4 to TRBJ2-5; D is uncertain. The CDR3 runs to 12 residues. Germline-derived CDR1 and CDR2 are SGHNT and YYREEE (reference sequence). Between the trimmed V and J ends, which lost 2 bases and 3 bases, there was a span of 5 bases. The CDR3 DNA reads as TGTGCCAGCAGCTTACCTAAAGAGACCCAGTACTTC. Amino acids: CASSLPKETQYF.

The chain carries TRBV2 and TRBJ1-3; 7 nucleotides line up with TRBD1. The CDR3 sequence is 15 residues long. Losses at the gene ends were 6 bases for V and 2 bases for J; bases not matched to a gene: 7. Looked up from germline, CDR1 is SNHLY and CDR2 is FYNNEI. CDR3 in amino acids: CASRGQGGPGNTIYF. The CDR3 DNA follows: TGTGCCAGCAGGGGCCAGGGGGGCCCTGGAAACACCATATATTTT. Together with reference TRBV2 and TRBJ1-3, the CDR3 gives the full variable domain: EPEVTQTPSHQVTQMGQEVILRCVPISNHLYFYWYRQILGQKVEFLVSFYNNEISEKSEIFDDQFSVERPDGSNFTLKIRSTKLEDSAMYFCASRGQGGPGNTIYFGEGSWLTVV.

The gene calls are TRBV28 and TRBJ2-7; 13 bases align to TRBD2. J lost 1 base, V lost 5 bases, and 2 bases had no gene match. Germline assignment: CDR1 MDHEN and CDR2 SYDVKM. The CDR3 covers 15 residues. In DNA form, the CDR3 reads TGTGCCAGCAGTCCACTAGCGGGAGGGTCCTACGAGCAGTACTTC. Translating it yields CASSPLAGGSYEQYF.

For the CDR3, the DNA is TGTGCCTGGAGTCTGTTGGGACAGCCAAACACCGGGGAGCTGTTTTTT. Residues: CAWSLLGQPNTGELFF. This chain connects TRBV30 to TRBJ2-2; 7 bases are shared with TRBD1. The junction had 8 bases not matched to a gene; V was cut back by 2 bases and J by 2 bases. The CDR3 runs to 16 residues. Per the germline V gene, CDR1 is GTSNPN and CDR2 is SVGIG (reference sequence).

The chain carries TRBV15 and TRBJ2-5; TRBD2 matches 8 bases. Trimming at V came to 0 bases and at J to 2 bases, leaving 8 bases not matched to a gene. Germline CDR1 is LNHNV and CDR2 is YYDKDF (reference sequence). The CDR3 contains 17 residues. The CDR3 loop reads CATSREPPTSGQETQYF. The CDR3 DNA sequence: TGTGCCACCAGCAGAGAGCCCCCAACTAGCGGACAAGAGACCCAGTACTTC. Together with reference TRBV15 and TRBJ2-5, the CDR3 gives the full variable domain: DAMVIQNPRYQVTQFGKPVTLSCSQTLNHNVMYWYQQKSSQAPKLLFHYYDKDFNNEADTPDNFQSRRPNTSFCFLDIRSPGLGDTAMYLCATSREPPTSGQETQYFGPGTRLLVL.

J is TRBJ2-7 and V is TRBV29-1, with D possibly matching TRBD2 (5 bases). CDR1 and CDR2 (germline): SQVTM, ANQGSEA. This CDR3 spans 15 amino acids. Deletions cut 3 bases from V and 0 bases from J, with 15 bases between. CDR3 DNA sequence: TGCAGCGTTGAGATAGAGGGTTTTAGCTCCTACGAGCAGTACTTC. Translated: CSVEIEGFSSYEQYF.

In DNA form, the CDR3 reads TGTGCTAGTGGTTGGACCTTATATGGGACAGCGAACACTGAAGCTTTCTTT. It yields the protein CASGWTLYGTANTEAFF. This rearrangement joins TRBV12-5 to TRBJ1-1; 7 bases are a match to TRBD1. V gave up 4 bases and J gave up 1 base; unmatched junction bases: 12. The CDR3 totals 17 residues. Per germline, CDR1 LGHNT and CDR2 FRNRAP.